A single sample is the source of the 4 T cell receptor beta chains below, sequenced in a study of shared clonotypes between healthy human individuals (dated by TCRdb to about 2020). The method was the immunoSEQ multiplex PCR assay. Here the immuneACCESS table is served through TCRdb, limited to in-frame sequences with V and J called. Missing clones are a known gap in these copies; in checked studies unresolved V genes cover under half, and the rest lacks a known reason. Across this sample there are 2.3 million or so clones, with approximately 93% seen only once. Approximately 0.4% of the sample belongs to the ten largest clones. The sequencing sample was made of naive CD4+ T cells from PBMCs. Taken with the paper, the label for cell subset or site translates to: CD45RA+ positively selected. The source is a man between 18 and 35 years old in good health. Some clones in this sample may be carry-over from other donors' samples.

The chain uses TRBV28 and TRBJ2-5; a possible D gene is TRBD2 (7 bases). CDR3 size: 16 residues. Trimming shortened V by 4 bases and J by 4 bases, and 19 bases separated the two germline ends. Germline V CDR1 and CDR2: MDHEN, SYDVKM. The DNA of the CDR3 is TGTGCCAGCAGTTCATTCCTTACAGGGAGGGGAGAGACCCAGTACTTC. Amino acid sequence: CASSSFLTGRGETQYF.

In DNA form, the CDR3 reads TGTGCCAGCAGTGTGGAGACTAGATACAATGAGCAGTTCTTC. Translation gives CASSVETRYNEQFF. The V and J genes are TRBV2 and TRBJ2-1; weak D call: TRBD2 (6 bases). Trimming removed 4 bases at V and 4 bases at J, with 11 bases between. Germline loops: CDR1 SNHLY, CDR2 FYNNEI. The CDR3 has 14 amino acids.

This sequence joins TRBV5-1 and TRBJ2-3; 8 bases line up with TRBD1. The CDR3 sequence is 15 residues long. Germline lookup yields CDR1 SGHRS and CDR2 YFSETQ. Unmatched junction bases numbered 8, after V lost 4 bases and J lost 4 bases. CDR3 coding DNA: TGCGCCAGCAGCCAAGAGAAACAGGGGGCAGATACGCAGTATTTT. Its translation: CASSQEKQGADTQYF.

The V call is TRBV5-4, the J call TRBJ1-2; D possibly corresponds to TRBD1 (5 bases). CDR1 SGHNT and CDR2 YYREEE come from the germline V gene (reference sequence). V was shortened by 0 bases and J by 8 bases, with 14 bases between the two germline ends. This CDR3 spans 14 amino acids. This CDR3 reads CASSLVGASRGYTF. Here the CDR3 DNA reads TGTGCCAGCAGCTTGGTAGGGGCTTCCCGGGGCTACACCTTC.